The 5 T cell receptor beta chains in this list originate from one sample, sequenced in a study of CD4 T cells in relation to SARS-CoV-2 and coronaviruses. CD4+ T cells from unexposed donors were obtained before the COVID-19 pandemic (2011-2018). After about 10 days of culture, CD4+ T cells were isolated. For these TCRs, the target antigens are not known. Profiling relied on immunoSEQ multiplex PCR, and the TCRdb table lists in-frame clones only, not all of them. This table holds 20,000 to 25,000 clones, over 70% found once. Sequencing was done on a sample of CD4+ T cells from PBMCs, cultured in vitro. These receptors were taken from a human donor in good health.

The chain combines TRBV5-1 with TRBJ2-5; D is possibly TRBD1 (6 bases). CDR1 and CDR2 from the germline V gene are SGHRS and YFSETQ. The CDR3 has 16 amino acids. V was clipped by 2 bases and J by 1 base, with 15 bases between them. This chain's CDR3 is CASSFSGEPGQETQYF. CDR3 nucleotide sequence: TGCGCCAGCAGCTTTTCAGGGGAGCCGGGCCAAGAGACCCAGTACTTC.

The rearrangement uses TRBV29-1 and TRBJ2-2; unclear D gene. Trimming removed 5 bases from V and 3 bases from J, with 13 bases in between. The CDR3 sequence is 14 residues long. CDR1 and CDR2 (germline): SQVTM, ANQGSEA. The CDR3 DNA is TGCAGCGTTCTATCCGAGTGGGACACCGGGGAGCTGTTTTTT. It yields the protein CSVLSEWDTGELFF.

V and J are TRBV7-2 and TRBJ1-5, with D possibly being TRBD1 (5 bases). With 4 bases removed from V and 5 bases from J, the gap between germline ends came to 9 bases. The CDR3 has 13 residues. In germline, CDR1 is SGHTA, CDR2 FQGNSA. The CDR3 reads CASSSRADQPQHF. Here the CDR3 DNA reads TGTGCCAGCAGCTCCAGGGCGGATCAGCCCCAGCATTTT.

This clone was picked up a small number of times. This CDR3 reads CASSFRTENSPLHF. The CDR3 DNA follows: TGTGCCAGCAGTTTTCGGACGGAAAATTCACCCCTCCACTTT. The chain is built from TRBV27 and TRBJ1-6; no clear D. Trimming took off 3 bases at V and 7 bases at J, with 10 bases between the two ends. Germline CDR1 MNHEY, CDR2 SMNVEV (reference sequence). CDR3 size: 14 residues.

The J gene is TRBJ2-6, the V gene TRBV13; the D gene could be TRBD1 or TRBD2 (5 bases each). Germline assignment: CDR1 PRHDT and CDR2 FYEKMQ (reference sequence). V lost 1 base to trimming and J lost 3 bases, with 13 bases between them. The CDR3 has 17 amino acids. Here the CDR3 DNA reads TGTGCCAGCAGCTTAGCGGGGACCCGCGGTGGGGCCAACGTCCTGACTTTC. It is translated as CASSLAGTRGGANVLTF. The full variable domain, completed using reference TRBV13 and TRBJ2-6, is AAGVIQSPRHLIKEKRETATLKCYPIPRHDTVYWYQQGPGQDPQFLISFYEKMQSDKGSIPDRFSAQQFSDYHSELNMSSLELGDSALYFCASSLAGTRGGANVLTFGAGSRLTVL.